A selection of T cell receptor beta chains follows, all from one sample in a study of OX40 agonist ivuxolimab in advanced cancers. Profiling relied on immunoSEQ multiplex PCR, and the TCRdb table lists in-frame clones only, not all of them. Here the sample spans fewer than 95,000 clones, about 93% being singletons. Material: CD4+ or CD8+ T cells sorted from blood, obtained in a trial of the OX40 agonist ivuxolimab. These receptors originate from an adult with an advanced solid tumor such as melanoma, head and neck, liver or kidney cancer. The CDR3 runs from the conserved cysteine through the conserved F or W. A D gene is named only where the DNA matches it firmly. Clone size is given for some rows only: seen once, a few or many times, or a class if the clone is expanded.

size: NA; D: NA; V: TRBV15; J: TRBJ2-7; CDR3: CATSPGGKPYEQYF; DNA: TGTGCCACCAGCCCGGGCGGAAAACCCTACGAGCAGTACTTC
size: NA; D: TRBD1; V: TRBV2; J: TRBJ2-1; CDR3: CASSEDRGLNEQFF; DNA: TGTGCCAGCAGTGAAGACAGGGGCCTCAATGAGCAGTTCTTC
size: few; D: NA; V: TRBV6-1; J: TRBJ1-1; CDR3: CASRWTSNTEAFF; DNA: TGTGCCAGCAGATGGACTTCGAACACTGAAGCTTTCTTT
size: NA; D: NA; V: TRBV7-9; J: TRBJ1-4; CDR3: CASRYGDEKLFF; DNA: TGTGCCAGTAGGTATGGAGACGAAAAACTGTTTTTT
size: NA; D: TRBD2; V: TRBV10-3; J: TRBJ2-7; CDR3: CATRSMPGLASREQYF; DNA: TGTGCCACCCGCTCTATGCCGGGACTAGCATCAAGGGAGCAGTACTTC
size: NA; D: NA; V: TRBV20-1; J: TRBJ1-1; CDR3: CSAGRGTEAFF; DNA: TGCAGTGCTGGAAGGGGGACCGAGGCTTTCTTT
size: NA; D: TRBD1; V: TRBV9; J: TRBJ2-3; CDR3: CASSRTGWEDTQYF; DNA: TGTGCCAGCAGCAGGACAGGGTGGGAAGATACGCAGTATTTT
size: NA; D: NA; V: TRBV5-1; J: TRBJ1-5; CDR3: CASSLNAADQPQHF; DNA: TGCGCCAGCAGCTTGAACGCGGCGGATCAGCCCCAGCATTTT
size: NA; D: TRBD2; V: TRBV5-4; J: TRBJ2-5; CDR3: CASSPGLAGETQYF; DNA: TGTGCCAGCAGCCCGGGACTAGCTGGAGAGACCCAGTACTTC
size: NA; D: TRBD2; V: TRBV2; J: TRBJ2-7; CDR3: CATKERERGYEQYF; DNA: TGTGCCACGAAAGAGCGGGAGCGTGGGTACGAGCAGTACTTC
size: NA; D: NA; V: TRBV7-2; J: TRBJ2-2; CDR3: CASSLWGTLNTGELFF; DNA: TGTGCCAGCAGCTTATGGGGGACCCTGAACACCGGGGAGCTGTTTTTT
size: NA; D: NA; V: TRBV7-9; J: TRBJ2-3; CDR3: CASSLAPFTDTQYF; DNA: TGTGCCAGCAGCTTAGCCCCGTTCACAGATACGCAGTATTTT
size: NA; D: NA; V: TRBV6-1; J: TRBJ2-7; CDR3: CASSEGLEGSYEQYF; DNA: TGTGCCAGCAGTGAAGGTCTTGAGGGGTCCTACGAGCAGTACTTC
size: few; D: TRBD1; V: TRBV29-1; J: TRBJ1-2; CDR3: CSVFDGGTGLGGYTF; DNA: TGCAGCGTATTCGATGGCGGGACAGGCTTGGGGGGCTACACCTTC
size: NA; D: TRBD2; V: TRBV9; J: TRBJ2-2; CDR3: CASSDGTSGNTGELFF; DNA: TGTGCCAGCAGCGACGGGACTAGCGGAAACACCGGGGAGCTGTTTTTT
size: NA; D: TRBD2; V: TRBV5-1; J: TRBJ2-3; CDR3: CASSLELAGTDTQYF; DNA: TGCGCCAGCAGCTTGGAGCTAGCGGGTACAGATACGCAGTATTTT
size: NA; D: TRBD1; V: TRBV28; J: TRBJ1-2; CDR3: CASRQGSDGYTF; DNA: TGTGCCAGCAGACAGGGGTCGGATGGCTACACCTTC
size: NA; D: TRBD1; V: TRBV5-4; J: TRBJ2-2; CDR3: CASSLLTGATGELFF; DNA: TGTGCCAGCAGCTTGCTAACAGGGGCGACCGGGGAGCTGTTTTTT
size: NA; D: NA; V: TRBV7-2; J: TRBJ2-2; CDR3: CASSGAVITGELFF; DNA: TGTGCCAGCAGTGGAGCGGTTATCACCGGGGAGCTGTTTTTT
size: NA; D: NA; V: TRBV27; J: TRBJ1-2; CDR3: CASSPHGIPPIETYGYTF; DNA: TGTGCCAGCAGTCCTCACGGGATCCCACCGATAGAAACCTATGGCTACACCTTC
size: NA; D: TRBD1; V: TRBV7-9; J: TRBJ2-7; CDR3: CASSRRDSYYEQYF; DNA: TGTGCCAGCAGCCGCCGGGACAGCTACTACGAGCAGTACTTC
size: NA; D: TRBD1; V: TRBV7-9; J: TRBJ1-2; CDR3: CASSQGGGNYGYTF; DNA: TGTGCCAGCAGCCAGGGGGGCGGTAACTATGGCTACACCTTC
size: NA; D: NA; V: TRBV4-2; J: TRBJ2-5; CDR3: CASSQERLAGQETQYF; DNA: TGTGCCAGCAGCCAAGAAAGGCTAGCCGGACAAGAGACCCAGTACTTC
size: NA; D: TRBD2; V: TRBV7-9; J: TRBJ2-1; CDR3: CASSYSGRTSEQFF; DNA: TGTGCCAGCAGCTATAGCGGGAGGACGAGTGAGCAGTTCTTC
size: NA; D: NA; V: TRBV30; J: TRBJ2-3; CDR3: CACAQGDTQYF; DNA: TGTGCCTGTGCTCAGGGAGATACGCAGTATTTT
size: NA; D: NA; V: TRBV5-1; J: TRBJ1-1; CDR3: CASSLLGNTEAFF; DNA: TGCGCCAGCAGCTTGCTGGGGAACACTGAAGCTTTCTTT
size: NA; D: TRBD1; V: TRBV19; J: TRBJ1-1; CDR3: CASTQMTGGTNEAFF; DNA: TGTGCCAGTACCCAGATGACAGGGGGGACGAATGAAGCTTTCTTT
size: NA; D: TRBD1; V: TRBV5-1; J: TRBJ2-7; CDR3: CASSWSDRGRAYEQYF; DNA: TGCGCCAGCAGCTGGTCGGACAGGGGGCGAGCCTACGAGCAGTACTTC
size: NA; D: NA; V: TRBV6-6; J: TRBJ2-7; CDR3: CASSYGSVTLREQYF; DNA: TGTGCCAGCAGTTACGGTAGCGTAACCCTCCGCGAGCAGTACTTC
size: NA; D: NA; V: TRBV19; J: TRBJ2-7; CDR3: CASSSWLRSYEQYF; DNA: TGTGCCAGTAGTAGCTGGCTAAGGTCCTACGAGCAGTACTTC
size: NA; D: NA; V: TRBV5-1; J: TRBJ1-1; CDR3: CASRANGQLNTEAFF; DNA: TGCGCCAGCAGAGCAAACGGACAGCTGAACACTGAAGCTTTCTTT
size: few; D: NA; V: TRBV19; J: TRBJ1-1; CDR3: CASSPGGLGEAFF; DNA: TGTGCCAGTAGTCCCGGGGGATTGGGTGAAGCTTTCTTT
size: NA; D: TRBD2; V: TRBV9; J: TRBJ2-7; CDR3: CASSVVYRGWLAGEFEQYF; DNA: TGTGCCAGCAGCGTAGTATATCGGGGGTGGCTAGCGGGAGAGTTCGAGCAGTACTTC
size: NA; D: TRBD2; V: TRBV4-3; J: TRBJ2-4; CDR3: CASSKGLAGGLKNIQYF; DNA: TGCGCCAGCAGCAAGGGACTAGCGGGAGGCCTAAAAAACATTCAGTACTTC
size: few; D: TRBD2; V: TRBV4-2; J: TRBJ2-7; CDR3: CASSQSTSGTYEQYF; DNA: TGTGCCAGCAGCCAAAGTACTAGCGGGACCTACGAGCAGTACTTC
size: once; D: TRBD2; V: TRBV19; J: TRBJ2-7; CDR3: CASNRASGSYEQYF; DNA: TGTGCCAGTAATAGGGCTAGCGGGAGTTACGAGCAGTACTTC
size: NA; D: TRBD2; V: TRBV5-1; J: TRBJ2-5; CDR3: CASSLVGSGRSIQETQYF; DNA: TGCGCCAGCAGCTTGGTGGGAAGCGGGAGGTCGATTCAAGAGACCCAGTACTTC
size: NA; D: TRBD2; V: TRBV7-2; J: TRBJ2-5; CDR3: CASSPGTSGSIRETQYF; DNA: TGTGCCAGCAGCCCGGGGACTAGCGGGAGTATTAGAGAGACCCAGTACTTC
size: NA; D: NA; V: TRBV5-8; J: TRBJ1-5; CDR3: CASSLESLQPQHF; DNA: TGTGCCAGCAGCTTGGAGTCGCTTCAGCCCCAGCATTTT
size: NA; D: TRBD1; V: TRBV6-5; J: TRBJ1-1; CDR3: CASSLDRETEAFF; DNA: TGTGCCAGCAGTTTAGACAGGGAGACTGAAGCTTTCTTT
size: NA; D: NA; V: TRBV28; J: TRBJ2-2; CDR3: CASSLYATGELFF; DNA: TGTGCCAGCAGTTTATATGCGACCGGGGAGCTGTTTTTT
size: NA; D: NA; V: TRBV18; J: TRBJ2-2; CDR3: CASSVIASYTGELFF; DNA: TGTGCCAGCTCAGTCATTGCCTCATACACCGGGGAGCTGTTTTTT
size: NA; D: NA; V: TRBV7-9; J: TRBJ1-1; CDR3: CASSLKQYTEAFF; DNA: TGTGCCAGCAGCTTGAAACAGTACACTGAAGCTTTCTTT
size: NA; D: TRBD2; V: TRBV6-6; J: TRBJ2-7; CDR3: CASRIGTSGYEQYF; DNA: TGTGCCAGCAGAATAGGGACTAGCGGATACGAGCAGTACTTC
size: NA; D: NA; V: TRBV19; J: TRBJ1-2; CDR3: CASSYSRGNYGYTF; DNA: TGTGCCAGTAGTTATTCCAGAGGTAACTATGGCTACACCTTC
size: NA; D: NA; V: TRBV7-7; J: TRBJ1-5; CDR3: CASSLSDSLNQPQHF; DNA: TGTGCTAGCAGCTTATCGGACAGCCTCAATCAGCCCCAGCATTTT
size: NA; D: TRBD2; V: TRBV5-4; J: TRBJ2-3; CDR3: CASSAAGGTDTQYF; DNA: TGTGCCAGCAGCGCGGCGGGGGGCACAGATACGCAGTATTTT
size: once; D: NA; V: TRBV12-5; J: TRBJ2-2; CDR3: CASGETGNGELFF; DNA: TGTGCTAGTGGGGAAACAGGGAACGGGGAGCTGTTTTTT
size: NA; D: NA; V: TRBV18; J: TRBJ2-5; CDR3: CASSPLGSAQETQYF; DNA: TGTGCCAGCTCACCACTCGGGAGCGCCCAAGAGACCCAGTACTTC
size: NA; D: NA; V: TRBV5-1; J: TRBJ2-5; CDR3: CASSSFIASAETQYF; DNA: TGCGCCAGCAGCTCGTTTATAGCGAGCGCAGAGACCCAGTACTTC
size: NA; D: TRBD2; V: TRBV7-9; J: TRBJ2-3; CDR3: CASSLSGRETDTQYF; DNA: TGTGCCAGCAGCTTAAGCGGGAGGGAAACAGATACGCAGTATTTT